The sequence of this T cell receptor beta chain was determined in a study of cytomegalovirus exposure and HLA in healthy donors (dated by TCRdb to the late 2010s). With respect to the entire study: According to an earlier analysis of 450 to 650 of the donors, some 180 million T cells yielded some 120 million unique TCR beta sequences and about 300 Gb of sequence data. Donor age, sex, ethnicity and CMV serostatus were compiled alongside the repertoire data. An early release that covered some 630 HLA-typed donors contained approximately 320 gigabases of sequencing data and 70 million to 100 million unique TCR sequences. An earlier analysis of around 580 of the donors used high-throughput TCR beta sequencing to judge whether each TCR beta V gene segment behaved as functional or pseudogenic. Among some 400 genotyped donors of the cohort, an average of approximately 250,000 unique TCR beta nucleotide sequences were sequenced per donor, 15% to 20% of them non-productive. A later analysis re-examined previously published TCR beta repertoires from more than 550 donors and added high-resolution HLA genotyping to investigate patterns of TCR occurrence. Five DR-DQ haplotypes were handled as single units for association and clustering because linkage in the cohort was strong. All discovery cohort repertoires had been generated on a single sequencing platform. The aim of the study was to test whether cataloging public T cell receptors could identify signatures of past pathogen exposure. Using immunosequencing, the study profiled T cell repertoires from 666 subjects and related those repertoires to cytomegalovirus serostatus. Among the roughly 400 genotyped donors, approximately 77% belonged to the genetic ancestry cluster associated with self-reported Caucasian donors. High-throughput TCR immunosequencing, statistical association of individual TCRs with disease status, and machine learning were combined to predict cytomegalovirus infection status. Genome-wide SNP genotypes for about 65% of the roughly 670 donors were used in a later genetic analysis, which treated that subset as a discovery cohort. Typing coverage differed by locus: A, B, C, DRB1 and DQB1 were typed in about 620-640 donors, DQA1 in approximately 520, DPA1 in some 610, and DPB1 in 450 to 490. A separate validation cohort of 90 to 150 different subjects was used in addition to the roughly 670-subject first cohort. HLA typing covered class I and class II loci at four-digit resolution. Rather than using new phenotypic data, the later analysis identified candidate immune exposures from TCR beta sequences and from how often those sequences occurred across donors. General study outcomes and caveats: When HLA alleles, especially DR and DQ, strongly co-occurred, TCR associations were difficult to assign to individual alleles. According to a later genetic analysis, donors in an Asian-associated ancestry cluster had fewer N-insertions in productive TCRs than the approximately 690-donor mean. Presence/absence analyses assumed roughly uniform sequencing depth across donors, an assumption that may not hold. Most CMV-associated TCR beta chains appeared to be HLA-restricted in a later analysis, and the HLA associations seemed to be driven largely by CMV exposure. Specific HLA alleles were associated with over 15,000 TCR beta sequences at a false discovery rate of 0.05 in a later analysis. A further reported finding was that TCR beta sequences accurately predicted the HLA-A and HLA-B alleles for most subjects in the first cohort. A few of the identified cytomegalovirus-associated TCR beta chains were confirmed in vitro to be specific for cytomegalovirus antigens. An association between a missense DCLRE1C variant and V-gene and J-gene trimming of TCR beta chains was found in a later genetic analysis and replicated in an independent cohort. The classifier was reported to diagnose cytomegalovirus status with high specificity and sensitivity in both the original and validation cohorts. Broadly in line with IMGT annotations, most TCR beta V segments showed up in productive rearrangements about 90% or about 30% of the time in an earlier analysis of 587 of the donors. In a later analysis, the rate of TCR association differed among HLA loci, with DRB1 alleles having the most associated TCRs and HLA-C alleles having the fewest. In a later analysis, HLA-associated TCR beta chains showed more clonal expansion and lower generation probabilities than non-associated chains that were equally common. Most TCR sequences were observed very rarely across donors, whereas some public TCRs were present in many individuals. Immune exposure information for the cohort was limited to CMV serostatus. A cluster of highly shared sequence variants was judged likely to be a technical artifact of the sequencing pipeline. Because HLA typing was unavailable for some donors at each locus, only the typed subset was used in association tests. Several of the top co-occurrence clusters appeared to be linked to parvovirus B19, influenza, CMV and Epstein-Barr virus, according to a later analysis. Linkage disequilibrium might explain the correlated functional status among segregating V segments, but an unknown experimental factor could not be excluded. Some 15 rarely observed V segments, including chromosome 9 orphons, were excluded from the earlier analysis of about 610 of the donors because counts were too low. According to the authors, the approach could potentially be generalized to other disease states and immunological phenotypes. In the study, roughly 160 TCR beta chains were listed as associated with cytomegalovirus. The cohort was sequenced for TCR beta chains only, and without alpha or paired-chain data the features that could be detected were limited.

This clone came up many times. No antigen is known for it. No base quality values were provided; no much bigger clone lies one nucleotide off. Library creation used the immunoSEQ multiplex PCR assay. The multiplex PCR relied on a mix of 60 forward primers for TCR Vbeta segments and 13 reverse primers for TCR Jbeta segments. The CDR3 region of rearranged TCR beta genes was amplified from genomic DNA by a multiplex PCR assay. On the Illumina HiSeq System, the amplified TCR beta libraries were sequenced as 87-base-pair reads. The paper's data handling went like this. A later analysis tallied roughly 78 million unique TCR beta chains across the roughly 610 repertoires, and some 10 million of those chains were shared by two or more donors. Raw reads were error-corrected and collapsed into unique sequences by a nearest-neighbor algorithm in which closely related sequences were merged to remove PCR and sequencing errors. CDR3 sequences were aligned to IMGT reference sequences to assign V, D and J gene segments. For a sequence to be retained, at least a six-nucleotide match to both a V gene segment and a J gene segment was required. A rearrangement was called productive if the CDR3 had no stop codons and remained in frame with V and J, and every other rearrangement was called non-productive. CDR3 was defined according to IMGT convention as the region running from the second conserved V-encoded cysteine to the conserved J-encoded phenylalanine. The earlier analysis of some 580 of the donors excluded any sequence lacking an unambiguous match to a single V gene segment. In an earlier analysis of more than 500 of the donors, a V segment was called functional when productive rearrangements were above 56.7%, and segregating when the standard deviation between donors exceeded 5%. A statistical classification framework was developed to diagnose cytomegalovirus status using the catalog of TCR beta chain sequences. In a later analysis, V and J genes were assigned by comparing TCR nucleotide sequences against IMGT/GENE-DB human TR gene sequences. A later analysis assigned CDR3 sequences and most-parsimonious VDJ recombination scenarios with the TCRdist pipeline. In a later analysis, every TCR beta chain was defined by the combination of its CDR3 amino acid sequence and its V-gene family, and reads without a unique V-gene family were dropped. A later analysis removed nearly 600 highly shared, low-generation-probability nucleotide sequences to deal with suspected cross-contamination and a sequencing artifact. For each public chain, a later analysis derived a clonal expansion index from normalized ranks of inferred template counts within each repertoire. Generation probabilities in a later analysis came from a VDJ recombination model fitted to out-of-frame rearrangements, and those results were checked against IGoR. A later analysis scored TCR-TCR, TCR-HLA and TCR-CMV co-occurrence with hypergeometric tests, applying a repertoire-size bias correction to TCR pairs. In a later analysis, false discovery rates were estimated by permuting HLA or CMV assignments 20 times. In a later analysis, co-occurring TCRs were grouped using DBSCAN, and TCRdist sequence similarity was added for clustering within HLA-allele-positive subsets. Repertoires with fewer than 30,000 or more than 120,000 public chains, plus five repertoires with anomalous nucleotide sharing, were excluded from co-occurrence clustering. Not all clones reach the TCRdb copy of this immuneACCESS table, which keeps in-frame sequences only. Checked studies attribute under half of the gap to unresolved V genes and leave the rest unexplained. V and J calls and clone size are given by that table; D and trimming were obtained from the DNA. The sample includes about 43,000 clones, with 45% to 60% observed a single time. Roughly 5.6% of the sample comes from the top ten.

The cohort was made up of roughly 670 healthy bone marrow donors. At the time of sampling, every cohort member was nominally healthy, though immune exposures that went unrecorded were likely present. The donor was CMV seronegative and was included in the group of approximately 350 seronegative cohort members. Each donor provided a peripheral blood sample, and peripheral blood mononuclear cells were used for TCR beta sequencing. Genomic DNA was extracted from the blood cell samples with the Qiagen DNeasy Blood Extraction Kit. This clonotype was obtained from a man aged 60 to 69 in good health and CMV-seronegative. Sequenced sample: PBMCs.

In nucleotides, the sequence is TGTGCCAGCAGCTCCGGACAGGGGGGCGATGAGCAGTTCTTC. The encoded protein is CASSSGQGGDEQFF. The V and J segments used are TRBV7-3 and TRBJ2-1; 10 of the junction bases match TRBD1. Trimming accounts for 4 bases at V and 8 bases at J, while the number of junction bases matched to no gene is 5. Counted from cysteine to phenylalanine, this CDR3 has 14 amino acids. The read is trimmed to its CDR3 DNA, 42 bases read in frame from base 1. The germline V gene yields SGHTA for CDR1 and FQGTGA for CDR2.